A selection of T cell receptor beta chains follows, all from one sample in a study of OX40 agonist ivuxolimab in advanced cancers. Some clones are missing from TCRdb's copy, which holds only in-frame ones; the method was immunoSEQ multiplex PCR. The sample records tens of thousands of clones, 80% to 95% being singletons. Sequencing was performed on CD4+ or CD8+ T cells sorted from blood, taken in a trial of the OX40 agonist ivuxolimab. These receptors came from an adult with an advanced solid tumor such as melanoma, head and neck, liver or kidney cancer. CDR3s include the opening cysteine and the closing phenylalanine or tryptophan. A D gene is named only where the DNA matches it firmly. A clone size is listed for some rows: how often the clone was seen (once, few, many), or a class if it is expanded.

TRBV19	TRBJ2-5	NA	TRBD2	15	CASRETSGGAETQYF	TGTGCCAGCAGAGAGACTAGCGGGGGGGCAGAGACCCAGTACTTC
TRBV6-4	TRBJ2-5	NA	NA	13	CASSEEVGETQYF	TGTGCCAGCAGTGAAGAAGTCGGGGAGACCCAGTACTTC
TRBV19	TRBJ1-5	NA	NA	14	CASSIRALNQPQHF	TGTGCCAGTAGTATACGGGCCCTCAATCAGCCCCAGCATTTT
TRBV28	TRBJ1-4	NA	NA	14	CASSGEGLGEKLFF	TGTGCCAGCTCGGGTGAGGGACTCGGTGAAAAACTGTTTTTT
TRBV7-3	TRBJ1-1	once	NA	13	CASSLTLSTEAFF	TGTGCCAGCAGCTTAACGTTGAGCACTGAAGCTTTCTTT
TRBV20-1	TRBJ1-2	NA	NA	11	CSARPPAGYTF	TGCAGTGCTAGGCCCCCGGCAGGCTACACCTTC
TRBV28	TRBJ1-6	NA	NA	16	CASSLLPGTASSPLHF	TGTGCCAGCAGTTTATTGCCGGGGACGGCCAGTTCACCCCTCCACTTT
TRBV14	TRBJ1-5	NA	NA	12	CASSQVGQPQHF	TGTGCCAGCAGCCAAGTCGGTCAGCCCCAGCATTTT
TRBV29-1	TRBJ2-7	NA	NA	15	CSVERDAGSSAKQYF	TGCAGCGTTGAAAGGGATGCGGGGAGTTCAGCCAAGCAGTACTTC
TRBV18	TRBJ2-5	NA	NA	14	CASSSRVVRETQYF	TGTGCCAGCTCATCCAGGGTTGTGAGAGAGACCCAGTACTTC
TRBV19	TRBJ1-5	NA	TRBD1	14	CASSVDRRNQPQHF	TGTGCCAGTTCGGTGGACAGGCGGAATCAGCCCCAGCATTTT
TRBV25-1	TRBJ1-6	NA	TRBD1	16	CASSERQGAYNSPLHF	TGTGCCAGCAGTGAAAGACAGGGGGCGTATAATTCACCCCTCCACTTT
TRBV6-5	TRBJ1-5	few	TRBD1	15	CASRRQGGSNQPQHF	TGTGCCAGCAGGAGACAGGGGGGTAGCAATCAGCCCCAGCATTTT
TRBV11-2	TRBJ2-7	NA	TRBD1	16	CASSLALQGIPYEQYF	TGTGCCAGCAGCTTAGCCCTACAGGGGATCCCCTACGAGCAGTACTTC